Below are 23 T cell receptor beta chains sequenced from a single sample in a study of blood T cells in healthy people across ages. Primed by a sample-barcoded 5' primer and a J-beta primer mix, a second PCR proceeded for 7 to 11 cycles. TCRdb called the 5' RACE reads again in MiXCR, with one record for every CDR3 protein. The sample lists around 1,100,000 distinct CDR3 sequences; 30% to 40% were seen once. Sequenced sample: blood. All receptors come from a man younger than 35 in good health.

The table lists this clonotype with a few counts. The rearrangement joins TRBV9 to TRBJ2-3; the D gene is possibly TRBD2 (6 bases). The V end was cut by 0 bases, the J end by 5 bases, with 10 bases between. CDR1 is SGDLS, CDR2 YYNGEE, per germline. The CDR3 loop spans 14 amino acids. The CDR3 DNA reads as TGTGCCAGCAGCGTAGTGGGGGGACTAGATACGCAGTATTTT. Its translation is CASSVVGGLDTQYF.

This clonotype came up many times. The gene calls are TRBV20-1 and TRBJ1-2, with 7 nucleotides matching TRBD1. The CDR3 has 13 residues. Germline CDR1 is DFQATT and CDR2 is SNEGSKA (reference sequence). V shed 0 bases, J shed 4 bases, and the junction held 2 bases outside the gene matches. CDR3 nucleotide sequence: TGCAGTGCTAGAGAGGCAGGGGGCTATGGCTACACCTTC. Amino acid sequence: CSAREAGGYGYTF.

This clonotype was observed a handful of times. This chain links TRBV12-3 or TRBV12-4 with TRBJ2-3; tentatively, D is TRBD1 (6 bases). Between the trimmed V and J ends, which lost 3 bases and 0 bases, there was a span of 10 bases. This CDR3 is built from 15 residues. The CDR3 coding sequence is TGTGCCAGCAGTTTCGTCAGGGGAAGCACAGATACGCAGTATTTT. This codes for CASSFVRGSTDTQYF.

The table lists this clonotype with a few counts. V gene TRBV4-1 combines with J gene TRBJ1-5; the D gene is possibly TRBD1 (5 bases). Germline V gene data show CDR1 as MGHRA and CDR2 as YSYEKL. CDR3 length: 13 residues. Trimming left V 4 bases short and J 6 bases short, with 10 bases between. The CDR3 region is CASSPGVFQPQHF. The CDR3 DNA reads TGCGCCAGCAGCCCGGGGGTATTTCAGCCCCAGCATTTT.

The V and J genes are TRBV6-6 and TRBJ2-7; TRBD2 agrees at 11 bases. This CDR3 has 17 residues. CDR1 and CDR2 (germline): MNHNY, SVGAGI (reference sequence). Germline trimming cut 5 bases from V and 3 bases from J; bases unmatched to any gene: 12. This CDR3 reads CASSTGTSGFLNYEQYF. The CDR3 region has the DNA TGTGCCAGCAGTACAGGGACTAGCGGCTTTTTAAACTACGAGCAGTACTTC.

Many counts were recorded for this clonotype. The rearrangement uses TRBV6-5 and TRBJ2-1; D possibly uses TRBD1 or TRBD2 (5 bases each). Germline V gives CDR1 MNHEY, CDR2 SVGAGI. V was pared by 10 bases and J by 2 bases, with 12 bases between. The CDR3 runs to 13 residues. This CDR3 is CATRGVTYNEQFF. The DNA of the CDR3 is TGTGCCACACGAGGGGTCACCTACAATGAGCAGTTCTTC.

For the CDR3, the DNA is TGTGCCAGCAGTTTAGGGCAGGGAAGTATGGGGTGGGGCTACACCTTC. Translating it yields CASSLGQGSMGWGYTF. The chain couples TRBV12-3 or TRBV12-4 to TRBJ1-2, with a weak D call TRBD1 (5 bases). The V end was cut by 1 base, the J end by 8 bases, with 20 bases between. The CDR3 has 16 amino acids.

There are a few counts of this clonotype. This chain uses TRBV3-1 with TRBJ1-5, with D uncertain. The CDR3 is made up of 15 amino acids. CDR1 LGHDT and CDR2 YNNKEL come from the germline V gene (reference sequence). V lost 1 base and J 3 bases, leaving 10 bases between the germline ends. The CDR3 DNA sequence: TGTGCCAGCAGCCAAGCTAGGCACGTCAATCAGCCCCAGCATTTT. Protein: CASSQARHVNQPQHF. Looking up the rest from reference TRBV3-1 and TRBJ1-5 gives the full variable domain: DTAVSQTPKYLVTQMGNDKSIKCEQNLGHDTMYWYKQDSKKFLKIMFSYNNKELIINETVPNRFSPKSPDKAHLNLHINSLELGDSAVYFCASSQARHVNQPQHFGDGTRLSIL.

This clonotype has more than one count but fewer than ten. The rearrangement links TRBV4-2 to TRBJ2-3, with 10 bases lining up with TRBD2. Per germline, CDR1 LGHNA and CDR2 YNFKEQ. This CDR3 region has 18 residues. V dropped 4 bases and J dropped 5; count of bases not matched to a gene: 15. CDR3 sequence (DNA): TGTGCCAGCAGCCGACATCCTAGAGAGCGGGGGGGCAAAGATACGCAGTATTTT. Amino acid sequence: CASSRHPRERGGKDTQYF.

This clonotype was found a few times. The CDR3 protein is CSVEVQGEVTEAFF. CDR3 in DNA: TGCAGCGTTGAGGTGCAGGGGGAGGTCACTGAAGCTTTCTTT. This chain links TRBV29-1 with TRBJ1-1; 7 positions match TRBD1. CDR1 and CDR2 (germline): SQVTM, ANQGSEA. This CDR3 spans 14 amino acids. V lost 3 bases to trimming and J lost 4 bases; unmatched junction nucleotides: 8.

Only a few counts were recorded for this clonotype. CDR3 loop: CASSTSNSGANVLTF. CDR3 DNA sequence: TGCGCCAGCAGCACATCCAACTCTGGGGCCAACGTCCTGACTTTC. The genes are TRBV5-1 and TRBJ2-6, with D hard to call. The V end lost 4 bases, the J end lost 0 bases, and 8 bases lay between the germline ends. The CDR3 totals 15 residues. Germline V CDR1 and CDR2: SGHRS, YFSETQ.

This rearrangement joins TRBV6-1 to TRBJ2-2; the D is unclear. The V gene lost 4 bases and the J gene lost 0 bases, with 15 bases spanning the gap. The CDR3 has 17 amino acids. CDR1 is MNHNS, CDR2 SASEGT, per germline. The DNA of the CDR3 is TGTGCCAGCAGTGCTGAGTATGTAGGGACGAACACCGGGGAGCTGTTTTTT. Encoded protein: CASSAEYVGTNTGELFF.

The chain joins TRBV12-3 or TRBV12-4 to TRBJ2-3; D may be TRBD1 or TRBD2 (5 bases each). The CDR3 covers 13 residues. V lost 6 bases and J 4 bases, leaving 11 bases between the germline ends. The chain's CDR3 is CASRGVSADTQYF. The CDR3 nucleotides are TGTGCCAGCAGGGGGGTTAGCGCAGATACGCAGTATTTT.

The chain's CDR3 is CASSSGHSNTEAFF. DNA for the CDR3: TGTGCCAGCAGTTCAGGACATTCGAACACTGAAGCTTTCTTT. The genes are TRBV28 and TRBJ1-1; D might be TRBD1 (5 bases). Deletions cut 4 bases from V and 1 base from J, with 10 bases between. The CDR3 has 14 residues. Germline CDR1 is MDHEN and CDR2 is SYDVKM.

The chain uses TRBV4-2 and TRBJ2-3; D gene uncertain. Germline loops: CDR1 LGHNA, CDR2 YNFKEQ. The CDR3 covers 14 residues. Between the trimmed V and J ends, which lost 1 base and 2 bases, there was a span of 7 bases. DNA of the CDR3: TGTGCCAGCAGCCAAGCCCAACCCACAGATACGCAGTATTTT. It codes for CASSQAQPTDTQYF.

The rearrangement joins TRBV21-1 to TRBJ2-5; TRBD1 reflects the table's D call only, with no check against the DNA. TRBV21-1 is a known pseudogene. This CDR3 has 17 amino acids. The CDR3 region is CASIPRPPSGRLETQYF. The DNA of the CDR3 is TGTGCCAGCATCCCGCGACCTCCCTCTGGACGTTTGGAGACCCAGTACTTC.

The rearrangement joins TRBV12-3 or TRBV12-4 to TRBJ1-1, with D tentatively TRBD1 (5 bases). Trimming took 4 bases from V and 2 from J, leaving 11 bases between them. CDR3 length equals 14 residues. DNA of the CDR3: TGTGCCAGCAGTTCGGGACTGCGAAACACTGAAGCTTTCTTT. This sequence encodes CASSSGLRNTEAFF.

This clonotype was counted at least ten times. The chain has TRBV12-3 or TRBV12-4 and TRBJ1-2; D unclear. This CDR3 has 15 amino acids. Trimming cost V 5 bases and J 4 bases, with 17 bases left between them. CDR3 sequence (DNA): TGTGCCAGCAGTCCCCAGACAAACCGGGGCTATGGCTACACCTTC. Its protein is CASSPQTNRGYGYTF.

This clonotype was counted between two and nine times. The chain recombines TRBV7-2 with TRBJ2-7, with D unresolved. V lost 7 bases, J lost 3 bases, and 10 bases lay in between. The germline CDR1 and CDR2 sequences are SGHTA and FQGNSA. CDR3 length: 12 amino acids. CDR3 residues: CASTKDNYEQYF. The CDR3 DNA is TGTGCCAGCACCAAAGACAACTACGAGCAGTACTTC.

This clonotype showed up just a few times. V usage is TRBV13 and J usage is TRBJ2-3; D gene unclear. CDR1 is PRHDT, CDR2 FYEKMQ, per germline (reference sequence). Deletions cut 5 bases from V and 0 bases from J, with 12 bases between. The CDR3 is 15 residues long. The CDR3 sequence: CASSEYPRSTDTQYF. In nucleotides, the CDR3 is TGTGCCAGCAGCGAGTACCCTAGGAGCACAGATACGCAGTATTTT. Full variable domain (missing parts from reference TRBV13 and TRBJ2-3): AAGVIQSPRHLIKEKRETATLKCYPIPRHDTVYWYQQGPGQDPQFLISFYEKMQSDKGSIPDRFSAQQFSDYHSELNMSSLELGDSALYFCASSEYPRSTDTQYFGPGTRLTVL.

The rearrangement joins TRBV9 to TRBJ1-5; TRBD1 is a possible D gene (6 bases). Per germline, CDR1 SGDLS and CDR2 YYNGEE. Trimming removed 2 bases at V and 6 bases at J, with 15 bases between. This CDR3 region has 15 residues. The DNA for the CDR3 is TGTGCCAGCAGCGTGTCAGGGGAGAGAGGTCAGCCCCAGCATTTT. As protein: CASSVSGERGQPQHF.

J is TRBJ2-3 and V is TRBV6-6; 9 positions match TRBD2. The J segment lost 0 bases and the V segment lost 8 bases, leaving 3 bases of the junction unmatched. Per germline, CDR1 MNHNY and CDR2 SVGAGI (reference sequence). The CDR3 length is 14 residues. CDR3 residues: CASQRGVSTDTQYF. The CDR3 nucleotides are TGTGCCAGCCAGCGGGGGGTGAGCACAGATACGCAGTATTTT.

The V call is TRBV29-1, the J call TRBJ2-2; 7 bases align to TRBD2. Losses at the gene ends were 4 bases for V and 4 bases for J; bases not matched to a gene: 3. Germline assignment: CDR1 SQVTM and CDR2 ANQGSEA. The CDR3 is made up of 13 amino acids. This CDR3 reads CSVVREGTGELFF. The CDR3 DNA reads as TGCAGCGTTGTTAGGGAGGGCACCGGGGAGCTGTTTTTT.